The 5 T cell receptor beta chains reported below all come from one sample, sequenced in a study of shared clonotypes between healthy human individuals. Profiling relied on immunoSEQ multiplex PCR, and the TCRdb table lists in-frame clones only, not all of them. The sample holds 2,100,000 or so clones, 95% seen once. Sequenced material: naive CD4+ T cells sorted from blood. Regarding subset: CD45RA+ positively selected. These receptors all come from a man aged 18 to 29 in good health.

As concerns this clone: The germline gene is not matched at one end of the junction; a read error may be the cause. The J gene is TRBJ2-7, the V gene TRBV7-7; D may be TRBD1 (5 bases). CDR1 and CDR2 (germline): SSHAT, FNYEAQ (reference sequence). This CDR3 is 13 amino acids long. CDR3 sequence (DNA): TGTGCTAGCAGCTCGGACACAGGCCTCGAGCAGTACTTC. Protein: CASSSDTGLEQYF.

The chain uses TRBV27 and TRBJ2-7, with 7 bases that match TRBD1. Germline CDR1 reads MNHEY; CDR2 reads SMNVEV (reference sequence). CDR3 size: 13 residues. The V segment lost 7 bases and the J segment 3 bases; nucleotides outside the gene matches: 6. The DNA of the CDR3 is TGTGCCAGCAACCCCGACAGGGTCTACGAGCAGTACTTC. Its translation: CASNPDRVYEQYF.

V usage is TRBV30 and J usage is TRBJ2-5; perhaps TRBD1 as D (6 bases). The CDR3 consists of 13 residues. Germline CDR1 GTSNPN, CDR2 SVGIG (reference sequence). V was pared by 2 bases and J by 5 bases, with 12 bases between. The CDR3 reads CAWSTGIWETQYF. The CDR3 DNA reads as TGTGCCTGGAGTACAGGGATTTGGGAGACCCAGTACTTC.

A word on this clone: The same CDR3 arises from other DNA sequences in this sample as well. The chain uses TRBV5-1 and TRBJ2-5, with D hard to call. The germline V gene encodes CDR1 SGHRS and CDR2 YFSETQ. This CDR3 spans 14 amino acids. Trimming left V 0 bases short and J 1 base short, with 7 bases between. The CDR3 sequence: CASSLASVQETQYF. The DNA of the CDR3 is TGCGCCAGCAGCTTGGCCTCAGTCCAAGAGACCCAGTACTTC. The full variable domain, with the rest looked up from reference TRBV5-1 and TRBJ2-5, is KAGVTQTPRYLIKTRGQQVTLSCSPISGHRSVSWYQQTPGQGLQFLFEYFSETQRNKGNFPGRFSGRQFSNSRSEMNVSTLELGDSALYLCASSLASVQETQYFGPGTRLLVL.

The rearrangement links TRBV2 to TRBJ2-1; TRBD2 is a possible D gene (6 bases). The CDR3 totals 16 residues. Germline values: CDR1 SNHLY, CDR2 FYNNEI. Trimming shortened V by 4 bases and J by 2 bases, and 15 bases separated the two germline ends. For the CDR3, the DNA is TGTGCCAGCAGTGCCCTGGGACTCAGGACCTACAATGAGCAGTTCTTC. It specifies CASSALGLRTYNEQFF.